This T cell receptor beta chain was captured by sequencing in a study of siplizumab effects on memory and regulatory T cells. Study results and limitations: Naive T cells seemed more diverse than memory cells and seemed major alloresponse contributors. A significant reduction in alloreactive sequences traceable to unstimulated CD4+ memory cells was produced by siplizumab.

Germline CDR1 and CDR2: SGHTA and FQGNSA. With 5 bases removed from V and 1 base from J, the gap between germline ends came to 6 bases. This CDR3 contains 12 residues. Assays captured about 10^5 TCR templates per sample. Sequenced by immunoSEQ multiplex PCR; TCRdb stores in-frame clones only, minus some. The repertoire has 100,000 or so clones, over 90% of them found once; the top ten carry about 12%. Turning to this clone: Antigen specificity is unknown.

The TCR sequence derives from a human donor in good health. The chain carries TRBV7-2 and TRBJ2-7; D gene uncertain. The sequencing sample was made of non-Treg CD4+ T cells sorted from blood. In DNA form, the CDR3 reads TGTGCCAGCAGCGTCATTTCCTACGAGCAGTACTTC. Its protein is CASSVISYEQYF.